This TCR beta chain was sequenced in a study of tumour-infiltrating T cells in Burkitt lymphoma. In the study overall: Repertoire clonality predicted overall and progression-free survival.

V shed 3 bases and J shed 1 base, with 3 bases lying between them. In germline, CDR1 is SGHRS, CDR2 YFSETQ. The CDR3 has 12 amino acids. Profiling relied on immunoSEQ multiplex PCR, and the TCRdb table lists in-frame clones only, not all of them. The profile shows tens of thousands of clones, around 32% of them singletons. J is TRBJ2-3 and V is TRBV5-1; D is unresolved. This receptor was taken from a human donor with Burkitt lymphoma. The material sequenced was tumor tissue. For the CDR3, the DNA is TGCGCCAGCAGCTGGCGCACAGATACGCAGTATTTT. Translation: CASSWRTDTQYF.